This entry lists 2 T cell receptor beta chains sequenced from one sample in a study of CD4 T cells in relation to SARS-CoV-2 and coronaviruses. These receptors lack a known antigen. Only in-frame clones appear in the TCRdb table, and some are missing; sequencing was by immunoSEQ multiplex PCR. Seen here are some 16,000 clones, 76% observed once, and the top ten hold around 30%. Unexposed donor CD4+ T cells date from 2011-2018, before the COVID-19 pandemic. After more than eight days of culture, CD4+ T cells were isolated. Material: CD4+ T cells from PBMCs, cultured in vitro. These TCRs come from a human donor in good health.

The sample holds a few counts of this clone. The chain joins TRBV27 to TRBJ1-2; 9 bases are a match to TRBD1. Germline CDR1 reads MNHEY; CDR2 reads SMNVEV (reference sequence). V was pared by 0 bases and J by 4 bases, with 6 bases of the junction left unmatched. The CDR3 covers 16 residues. This chain's CDR3 is CASSLSPTGGIYGYTF. CDR3 coding DNA: TGTGCCAGCAGTTTATCCCCGACAGGGGGAATCTATGGCTACACCTTC.

The gene calls are TRBV7-3 and TRBJ2-7, with TRBD2 matching over 10 bases. Trimming removed 0 bases from V and 3 bases from J; junction bases left unmatched: 2. Germline V lookup: CDR1 SGHTA, CDR2 FQGTGA. CDR3 length: 15 amino acids. CDR3 loop: CASSLTPSGSYEQYF. In nucleotides, the CDR3 is TGTGCCAGCAGCTTAACTCCTAGCGGGAGCTACGAGCAGTACTTC.